The 30 T cell receptor beta chains below all came from one sample that was sequenced in a study of blood T cell repertoires in COVID-19. TCRdb's table, derived via immunoSEQ multiplex PCR, lists solely in-frame clones and lacks some. The table lists around 380,000 clones, roughly 86% of them singletons. The source material was PBMCs or T cells enriched from blood (not recorded which). These TCRs come from a man younger than 45 who had recovered from COVID-19.

The chain uses TRBV2 and TRBJ1-1, with TRBD1 identical over 11 bases. Germline V gene data show CDR1 as SNHLY and CDR2 as FYNNEI. The length of the CDR3 is 12 residues. V lost 8 bases to trimming and J lost 7 bases; unmatched junction nucleotides: 3. CDR3 in DNA: TGTGCCAGCGGACAGGGGGCGGGTGAAGCTTTCTTT. Translation gives CASGQGAGEAFF.

The chain employs TRBV4-2 and TRBJ2-1, with D possibly TRBD2 on 7 matching bases. CDR1 is LGHNA and CDR2 is YNFKEQ in the germline V gene. The CDR3 consists of 16 residues. Trimming removed 6 bases at V and 7 bases at J, with 22 bases between. This chain's CDR3 is CASRDGYRGGVNEQFF. CDR3 in DNA: TGTGCCAGCAGGGACGGGTATAGGGGGGGGGTGAATGAGCAGTTCTTC.

V is TRBV15 and J is TRBJ1-5, with 11 bases matching TRBD1. Germline CDR1 LNHNV, CDR2 YYDKDF (reference sequence). V lost 3 bases and J lost 6; bases outside the gene matches: 7. There are 16 residues in the CDR3. CDR3 coding DNA: TGTGCCACCAGCAGTTTGGGGACAGGGGGTGCTCAGCCCCAGCATTTT. This gives the protein CATSSLGTGGAQPQHF.

This chain connects TRBV10-3 to TRBJ1-1; D possibly corresponds to TRBD1 (5 bases). CDR1 is ENHRY and CDR2 is SYGVKD in the germline V gene. CDR3 length equals 17 residues. V shed 5 bases and J shed 0 bases, with 19 bases lying between them. The CDR3 here is CAISPAGGTVMNTEAFF. The DNA of the CDR3 is TGTGCCATCAGTCCCGCTGGCGGGACCGTCATGAACACTGAAGCTTTCTTT.

The rearrangement joins TRBV4-1 to TRBJ2-1; 8 nucleotides match TRBD2. The CDR3 is made up of 16 amino acids. Germline CDR1 MGHRA, CDR2 YSYEKL. The trim removed 0 bases at V and 7 bases at J, leaving 8 bases unmatched. In nucleotides, the CDR3 is TGCGCCAGCAGCCAAGATCCCGGGGGGGCATGGAATGAGCAGTTCTTC. This gives the protein CASSQDPGGAWNEQFF.

This CDR3 reads CASSESEDRWGFETQYF. Here the CDR3 DNA reads TGCGCCAGCAGTGAGTCGGAGGACAGGTGGGGATTTGAGACCCAGTACTTC. The chain employs TRBV10-2 and TRBJ2-5, with 7 positions matching TRBD1. The CDR3 spans 17 residues. The V segment lost 0 bases and the J segment 5 bases; nucleotides outside the gene matches: 12. Germline V gene sequence: CDR1 WSHSY, CDR2 SAAADI.

The chain links TRBV5-4 to TRBJ2-3; TRBD2 matches at 8 bases. This CDR3 has 17 amino acids. J lost 2 bases, V lost 1 base, and 9 bases had no gene match. Germline V gene data show CDR1 as SGHNT and CDR2 as YYREEE (reference sequence). The CDR3 DNA reads TGTGCCAGCAGCTTGATATCTGGCGGGGGGTTCACAGATACGCAGTATTTT. This gives the protein CASSLISGGGFTDTQYF. Drawing the rest from reference TRBV5-4 and TRBJ2-3, the complete variable domain is ETGVTQSPTHLIKTRGQQVTLRCSSQSGHNTVSWYQQALGQGPQFIFQYYREEENGRGNFPPRFSGLQFPNYSSELNVNALELDDSALYLCASSLISGGGFTDTQYFGPGTRLTVL.

The V call is TRBV4-3, the J call TRBJ1-5; D not certain. With 4 bases removed from V and 5 bases from J, the gap between germline ends came to 15 bases. This CDR3 spans 15 amino acids. CDR1 and CDR2 from the germline V gene are LGHNA and YSLEER. DNA of the CDR3: TGCGCCAGCAGCCCCTTGATAGGCGGAGATCAGCCCCAGCATTTT. Translating it yields CASSPLIGGDQPQHF.

The chain combines TRBV15 with TRBJ2-5; 7 nucleotides agree with TRBD1. From germline, CDR1 is LNHNV and CDR2 YYDKDF (reference sequence). This CDR3 contains 15 residues. V gave up 1 base and J gave up 5 bases; unmatched junction bases: 7. In DNA, the CDR3 is TGTGCCACCAGCAGAGTCCACGACAGGGTCGAGACCCAGTACTTC. Translated: CATSRVHDRVETQYF.

In its sample, this clone was seen once. The V gene is TRBV9, the J gene TRBJ2-7, with D unclear. V was clipped by 4 bases and J by 6 bases, with 14 bases between them. Germline CDR1 is SGDLS and CDR2 is YYNGEE. The CDR3 runs 13 residues. CDR3 DNA sequence: TGTGCCAGCAGCCCCAGTACGGGTTCCGAGCAGTACTTC. It yields the protein CASSPSTGSEQYF.

The J gene is TRBJ1-2, the V gene TRBV4-1, with 8 nucleotides matching TRBD1. This CDR3 comprises 19 residues. Per germline, CDR1 MGHRA and CDR2 YSYEKL. Unmatched junction bases numbered 18, after V lost 2 bases and J lost 4 bases. CDR3 loop: CASSQTDRAFGASFYGYTF. The CDR3 DNA is TGCGCCAGCAGCCAAACGGACAGGGCTTTTGGTGCGTCTTTCTATGGCTACACCTTC.

The chain uses TRBV10-3 and TRBJ1-4; TRBD1 matches at 8 bases. Germline V gene sequence: CDR1 ENHRY, CDR2 SYGVKD. The CDR3 loop spans 16 amino acids. The J segment lost 8 bases and the V segment lost 0 bases, leaving 8 bases of the junction unmatched. In DNA, the CDR3 is TGTGCCATCAGTGAGTCGAGGGACAGGAGCGACGAAAAACTGTTTTTT. Translated: CAISESRDRSDEKLFF.

The chain has TRBV5-1 and TRBJ2-1; the match to TRBD2 covers 14 bases. The CDR3 covers 19 residues. The germline CDR1 and CDR2 sequences are SGHRS and YFSETQ. Trimming cost V 4 bases and J 0 bases; bases outside gene matches: 9. The CDR3 protein is CASSPRTSGGSFSYNEQFF. The DNA of the CDR3 is TGCGCCAGCAGCCCCAGGACTAGCGGGGGGTCCTTCTCCTACAATGAGCAGTTCTTC.

The J gene is TRBJ1-2, the V gene TRBV9; 9 bases are a match to TRBD1. V gave up 0 bases and J gave up 0 bases; unmatched junction bases: 3. Germline V lookup: CDR1 SGDLS, CDR2 YYNGEE. The CDR3 loop spans 16 amino acids. CDR3 nucleotides: TGTGCCAGCAGCGTAGGGACAGGGGAACCTAACTATGGCTACACCTTC. As protein: CASSVGTGEPNYGYTF.

This clone has more than one count but fewer than ten. This rearrangement joins TRBV6-2 or TRBV6-3 to TRBJ1-5; possibly TRBD1 for D (6 bases). V lost 4 bases and J lost 11, with 9 bases in between. Germline V CDR1 and CDR2: MNHEY, SVGEGT. This CDR3 region has 11 residues. CDR3 bases: TGTGCCAGCAGTTCGCGACAGGCCCAGCATTTT. Its protein is CASSSRQAQHF.

This clone was seen only a few times. The genes are TRBV4-1 and TRBJ1-1; the D gene is possibly TRBD1 (5 bases). Trimming stripped 2 bases from V and 0 bases from J, with 10 bases between. The CDR3 contains 15 residues. Germline V gene sequence: CDR1 MGHRA, CDR2 YSYEKL. The CDR3, as DNA: TGCGCCAGCAGCCAACCAAGGGGCCTGAACACTGAAGCTTTCTTT. It is translated as CASSQPRGLNTEAFF.

The gene calls are TRBV27 and TRBJ1-2; D possibly corresponds to TRBD1 (5 bases). This CDR3 is 14 amino acids long. Trimming removed 5 bases at V and 7 bases at J, with 17 bases between. Per the germline V gene, CDR1 is MNHEY and CDR2 is SMNVEV (reference sequence). CDR3 nucleotides: TGTGCCAGCAGTCTCAACACAGGTCACGGTGGCTACACCTTC. It encodes CASSLNTGHGGYTF.

The V and J genes are TRBV19 and TRBJ2-3, with D perhaps matching TRBD2 (6 bases). Per the germline V gene, CDR1 is LNHDA and CDR2 is SQIVND (reference sequence). V gave up 5 bases and J gave up 3 bases, with 15 bases separating them. This CDR3 has 15 amino acids. CDR3 sequence: CASSPLGGATDTQYF. The CDR3 DNA follows: TGTGCCAGTAGTCCCCTCGGAGGGGCTACAGATACGCAGTATTTT. The variable domain in full, completed from reference TRBV19 and TRBJ2-3, reads DGGITQSPKYLFRKEGQNVTLSCEQNLNHDAMYWYRQDPGQGLRLIYYSQIVNDFQKGDIAEGYSVSREKKESFPLTVTSAQKNPTAFYLCASSPLGGATDTQYFGPGTRLTVL.

The chain is built from TRBV13 and TRBJ2-1; tentative D call: TRBD1 (6 bases). Trimming shortened V by 5 bases and J by 8 bases, and 19 bases separated the two germline ends. Germline V gives CDR1 PRHDT, CDR2 FYEKMQ (reference sequence). This CDR3 contains 15 residues. CDR3 protein: CASSLRDKPWDEQFF. In nucleotides, the CDR3 is TGTGCCAGCAGCCTCCGGGACAAGCCCTGGGATGAGCAGTTCTTC.

The chain combines TRBV19 with TRBJ2-3; 8 positions match TRBD2. Per germline, CDR1 LNHDA and CDR2 SQIVND (reference sequence). Unmatched junction bases numbered 8, after V lost 9 bases and J lost 9 bases. CDR3 length: 12 residues. The CDR3 DNA sequence: TGTGCCAGCAACAAAGCGGGGGTCACGCAGTATTTT. This sequence encodes CASNKAGVTQYF.

The rearrangement links TRBV6-1 to TRBJ2-3; 11 nucleotides line up with TRBD2. The CDR3 loop spans 18 amino acids. CDR1 and CDR2 from the germline V gene are MNHNS and SASEGT. V shed 1 base, J shed 0 bases, and the junction held 6 bases outside the gene matches. The CDR3 nucleotides read TGTGCCAGCAGTGAAGGGCTCGGACTAGCGGGTAGCACAGATACGCAGTATTTT. Amino acid sequence: CASSEGLGLAGSTDTQYF.

J is TRBJ1-2 and V is TRBV5-1; D unclear. Germline CDR1 and CDR2: SGHRS and YFSETQ. The V gene lost 1 base and the J gene lost 7 bases, with 14 bases spanning the gap. The length of the CDR3 is 14 residues. CDR3: CASSLSSSQSGYTF. For the CDR3, the DNA is TGCGCCAGCAGCTTGTCGTCTTCACAAAGTGGCTACACCTTC. Full variable domain (outside the CDR3, taken from reference TRBV5-1 and TRBJ1-2): KAGVTQTPRYLIKTRGQQVTLSCSPISGHRSVSWYQQTPGQGLQFLFEYFSETQRNKGNFPGRFSGRQFSNSRSEMNVSTLELGDSALYLCASSLSSSQSGYTFGSGTRLTVV.

CDR3 residues: CASSYGTGNQPQHF. Here the CDR3 DNA reads TGTGCCAGCAGCTATGGGACAGGGAATCAGCCCCAGCATTTT. V is TRBV7-2 and J is TRBJ1-5, with 9 bases fitting TRBD1. This CDR3 spans 14 amino acids. Germline V gene lookup returns CDR1 SGHTA and CDR2 FQGNSA. Unmatched junction bases numbered 2, after V lost 4 bases and J lost 4 bases. Supplemented by reference TRBV7-2 and TRBJ1-5, the full variable domain reads GAGVSQSPSNKVTEKGKDVELRCDPISGHTALYWYRQSLGQGLEFLIYFQGNSAPDKSGLPSDRFSAERTGGSVSTLTIQRTQQEDSAVYLCASSYGTGNQPQHFGDGTRLSIL.

This chain uses TRBV18 with TRBJ1-2; 9 bases fit TRBD1. CDR1 is KGHSH and CDR2 is LQKENI in the germline V gene. The CDR3 is made up of 14 amino acids. Trimming took 5 bases from V and 4 from J; bases not matched to a gene: 5. CDR3 nucleotides: TGTGCCAGCTCATTGGGACAGGGAACCTATGGCTACACCTTC. It encodes CASSLGQGTYGYTF. The full variable domain, completed using reference TRBV18 and TRBJ1-2, is NAGVMQNPRHLVRRRGQEARLRCSPMKGHSHVYWYRQLPEEGLKFMVYLQKENIIDESGMPKERFSAEFPKEGPSILRIQQVVRGDSAAYFCASSLGQGTYGYTFGSGTRLTVV.

This chain links TRBV25-1 with TRBJ1-5, with TRBD1 matching 7 bases. CDR1 and CDR2 from the germline V gene are MGHDK and SYGVNS. The CDR3 extends over 15 amino acids. After removal of 2 bases from V and 3 bases from J, the junction contained 4 bases not matched to a gene. CDR3 in amino acids: CASSETGVDNQPQHF. The CDR3 DNA follows: TGTGCCAGCAGTGAAACAGGGGTGGACAATCAGCCCCAGCATTTT. The entire variable domain, with the rest obtained from reference TRBV25-1 and TRBJ1-5, is as follows: EADIYQTPRYLVIGTGKKITLECSQTMGHDKMYWYQQDPGMELHLIHYSYGVNSTEKGDLSSESTVSRIRTEHFPLTLESARPSHTSQYLCASSETGVDNQPQHFGDGTRLSIL.

Concerning this clone itself: Other DNA sequences in this specimen translate into the identical CDR3. The chain carries TRBV10-3 and TRBJ1-1, with a weak D call TRBD1 (6 bases). This CDR3 is built from 12 residues. Trimming took 5 bases from V and 5 from J, leaving 9 bases between them. The germline V gene has CDR1 ENHRY and CDR2 SYGVKD. The CDR3 DNA reads TGTGCCATCAGTCTTCAGGGGACTGAAGCTTTCTTT. Translating it yields CAISLQGTEAFF.

The V and J genes are TRBV6-5 and TRBJ2-3; D may be TRBD2 (6 bases). The CDR3 is 14 residues long. V was pared by 6 bases and J by 0 bases, with 10 bases between. The germline V gene has CDR1 MNHEY and CDR2 SVGAGI. CDR3: CASRVAASTDTQYF. The CDR3 coding sequence is TGTGCCAGCAGGGTAGCGGCCAGCACAGATACGCAGTATTTT.

The chain carries TRBV6-2 or TRBV6-3 and TRBJ2-1; D may be TRBD1 (5 bases). V gave up 4 bases and J gave up 9 bases, with 13 bases separating them. Germline CDR1 MNHEY, CDR2 SVGEGT. The length of the CDR3 is 13 residues. As DNA, the CDR3 is TGTGCCAGCAGTTCCAGTAGACAGTTTGAGCAGTTCTTC. It specifies CASSSSRQFEQFF.

This clone was seen only a few times. The chain combines TRBV7-9 with TRBJ1-1; unclear D gene. The CDR3 sequence is 13 residues long. Germline V gene data show CDR1 as SEHNR and CDR2 as FQNEAQ (reference sequence). Between the trimmed V and J ends, which lost 1 base and 0 bases, there was a span of 3 bases. The CDR3 DNA reads TGTGCCAGCAGCTTAGATATGAACACTGAAGCTTTCTTT. This encodes CASSLDMNTEAFF.

This clone was observed a few times. The sample contains more than one DNA sequence encoding this CDR3. V is TRBV20-1 and J is TRBJ2-1; D not certain. CDR1 is DFQATT and CDR2 is SNEGSKA in the germline V gene (reference sequence). The CDR3 is 14 amino acids. The V gene lost 3 bases and the J gene lost 0 bases, with 9 bases spanning the gap. The CDR3 coding sequence is TGCAGTGCTAGTCTTAGGAGCTCCTACAATGAGCAGTTCTTC. Translated, it gives CSASLRSSYNEQFF.